The 24 T cell receptor beta chains in this list originate from one sample, sequenced in a study of blood T cell dynamics during melanoma immunotherapy. Profiled with immunoSEQ multiplex PCR; TCRdb holds only in-frame clones, not every one. Of over 3,500 clones listed, 84% are singletons. Documented time point: pre-treatment baseline. Source: blood, taken from a patient treated with checkpoint blockade. These receptors all stem from a human donor with melanoma.

The genes are TRBV10-3 and TRBJ1-2; 7 bases are shared with TRBD1. The CDR3 spans 14 residues. The V and J ends lost 4 bases and 4 bases, in that order; junction bases with no gene match: 6. Germline V gene lookup returns CDR1 ENHRY and CDR2 SYGVKD. The DNA of the CDR3 is TGTGCCATCAGTGGAGGGGGACAGCTCTATGGCTACACCTTC. This translates into CAISGGGQLYGYTF.

In its sample, this clone was seen a few times. J is TRBJ2-7 and V is TRBV25-1, with 7 bases aligning to TRBD1. The CDR3 has 15 residues. Germline values: CDR1 MGHDK, CDR2 SYGVNS. V was clipped by 5 bases and J by 0 bases; unmatched bases: 7. The CDR3 DNA sequence: TGTGCCAGCAGTCAGAGACAGGGTAGCTCCTACGAGCAGTACTTC. Its protein product is CASSQRQGSSYEQYF.

Judged by abundance, this clone is large. In DNA, the CDR3 is TGTGCCAGCACGGGGGATATCTCTGGAAACACCATATATTTT. It encodes CASTGDISGNTIYF. The V and J genes are TRBV6-5 and TRBJ1-3, with D possibly matching TRBD1 (5 bases). Germline-derived CDR1 and CDR2 are MNHEY and SVGAGI. This CDR3 is built from 14 residues. V lost 7 bases and J 0 bases, leaving 10 bases between the germline ends.

V is TRBV7-9 and J is TRBJ1-1, with D possibly being TRBD1 (6 bases). The CDR3 runs 16 residues. CDR1 and CDR2 (germline): SEHNR, FQNEAQ (reference sequence). V was pared by 1 base and J by 5 bases, with 17 bases between. The CDR3 sequence: CASSLVRGNSQTEAFF. CDR3 coding DNA: TGTGCCAGCAGCTTAGTAAGGGGGAACAGTCAGACTGAAGCTTTCTTT.

The chain links TRBV9 to TRBJ1-6; a weak D match, TRBD1 (6 bases). V lost 2 bases and J lost 0, with 15 bases in between. CDR3 length equals 18 residues. Germline CDR1 is SGDLS and CDR2 is YYNGEE. The CDR3 loop is CASSVGQGRSSYNSPLHF. The CDR3, as DNA: TGTGCCAGCAGCGTCGGCCAGGGGCGGAGCTCCTATAATTCACCCCTCCACTTT.

In this sample, this clone turned up a few times. An end of the junction differs from the germline gene, which may be a read error. The gene calls are TRBV6-1 and TRBJ2-7, with 14 bases lining up with TRBD2. The CDR3 contains 16 residues. In germline, CDR1 is MNHNS, CDR2 SASEGT. The CDR3 region is CAISAGTSGGLYEQYF. The CDR3, as DNA: TGTGCCATCAGTGCCGGGACTAGCGGGGGACTCTACGAGCAGTACTTC.

The gene calls are TRBV6-1 and TRBJ1-2; D is undetermined. Germline CDR1 is MNHNS and CDR2 is SASEGT. V dropped 11 bases and J dropped 3 bases, with 16 bases sitting between them. This CDR3 comprises 13 residues. The DNA for the CDR3 is TGTGCCTTCCGCCCCCCGTCGGACTATGGCTACACCTTC. This encodes CAFRPPSDYGYTF.

The chain joins TRBV5-6 to TRBJ1-3; D is possibly TRBD1 (6 bases). The CDR3 extends over 16 amino acids. CDR1 and CDR2 (germline): SGHDT, YYEEEE. V was trimmed by 4 bases and J by 4 bases, leaving 18 bases between them. This CDR3 is CASSRNPGAGGNTIYF. CDR3 coding DNA: TGTGCCAGCAGCCGCAACCCAGGGGCTGGAGGAAACACCATATATTTT.

This chain joins TRBV5-5 and TRBJ1-2; tentative D call: TRBD1 (5 bases). V gave up 3 bases and J gave up 7 bases, with 13 bases separating them. Germline V gene data show CDR1 as SGHKS and CDR2 as YYEKEE (reference sequence). The CDR3 has 13 residues. This CDR3 is CASSSGVGGGYTF. The CDR3 DNA is TGTGCCAGCAGCTCGGGGGTAGGTGGTGGCTACACCTTC.

CDR3 bases: TGTGCCAGTAGTATTCCGGGGGCGCGTACTGAAGCTTTCTTT. Its translation: CASSIPGARTEAFF. J is TRBJ1-1 and V is TRBV19, with D tentatively TRBD1 (6 bases). V was trimmed by 3 bases and J by 5 bases, leaving 13 bases between them. The CDR3 length is 14 residues. Germline lookup yields CDR1 LNHDA and CDR2 SQIVND (reference sequence).

This clone was observed a single time. One end of the junction fails to match germline, which may point to a read error. The rearrangement uses TRBV7-7 and TRBJ2-2, with TRBD1 identical over 7 bases. Germline V gives CDR1 SSHAT, CDR2 FNYEAQ (reference sequence). This CDR3 is built from 13 residues. The CDR3 DNA reads as TGTGCTAGCAGCGAGGGGACAGCCGGGGAGCTGTTTTTT. Translated, it gives CASSEGTAGELFF.

This chain links TRBV5-1 with TRBJ1-1, with a tentative D call TRBD1 (5 bases). Germline V lookup: CDR1 SGHRS, CDR2 YFSETQ. The germline V and J ends were trimmed by 0 bases and 4 bases, with 13 bases remaining between them. This CDR3 is built from 15 residues. For the CDR3, the DNA is TGCGCCAGCAGCTTGGCCGTATCGGGGGTCACTGAAGCTTTCTTT. Translation: CASSLAVSGVTEAFF.

The chain links TRBV6-1 to TRBJ2-5, with 7 bases that match TRBD2. The closer fit of TRBJ2-7 to the DNA end suggests the J call may be wrong. The CDR3 has 14 residues. Germline V gene lookup returns CDR1 MNHNS and CDR2 SASEGT. The CDR3 bases are TGTGCCAGCAGTCTGGGGGGGTCGATCTACGAGCAGTACTTC. Translating gives CASSLGGSIYEQYF.

V usage is TRBV10-1 and J usage is TRBJ1-5, with no clear D. Germline V gene lookup returns CDR1 WNHNN and CDR2 SYGVQD (reference sequence). Deletions cut 3 bases from V and 3 bases from J, with 6 bases between. The CDR3 has 13 amino acids. CDR3 region: CASSDRVNQPQHF. The CDR3 nucleotides are TGCGCCAGCAGTGATAGGGTCAATCAGCCCCAGCATTTT.

This chain connects TRBV4-2 to TRBJ2-5; 10 bases line up with TRBD2. The length of the CDR3 is 15 residues. The V segment lost 4 bases and the J segment 1 base; nucleotides outside the gene matches: 3. Germline lookup yields CDR1 LGHNA and CDR2 YNFKEQ. CDR3 bases: TGTGCCAGCAGCCCCCGGACTAGCGGCCAAGAGACCCAGTACTTC. It specifies CASSPRTSGQETQYF.

The V gene is TRBV18, the J gene TRBJ1-2; D is perhaps TRBD1 (5 bases). Germline CDR1 is KGHSH and CDR2 is LQKENI. The length of the CDR3 is 15 residues. Trimming removed 0 bases at V and 11 bases at J, with 19 bases between. CDR3 sequence: CASSPPAGTPSGYTF. The CDR3 coding sequence is TGTGCCAGCTCACCACCGGCAGGGACCCCTTCAGGGTACACCTTC.

This chain connects TRBV7-9 to TRBJ1-2; D remains unclear. V was cut by 5 bases and J by 2 bases, with 9 bases left in between. The CDR3 totals 13 residues. The germline gives CDR1 SEHNR, CDR2 FQNEAQ (reference sequence). CDR3: CASSLFNNYGYTF. CDR3 sequence (DNA): TGTGCCAGCAGCCTCTTCAACAACTATGGCTACACCTTC. The full variable domain, in which reference TRBV7-9 and TRBJ1-2 provide the parts outside the CDR3, is DTGVSQNPRHKITKRGQNVTFRCDPISEHNRLYWYRQTLGQGPEFLTYFQNEAQLEKSRLLSDRFSAERPKGSFSTLEIQRTEQGDSAMYLCASSLFNNYGYTFGSGTRLTVV.

The chain recombines TRBV7-9 with TRBJ1-1, with D tentatively TRBD1 (6 bases). V was trimmed by 5 bases and J by 7 bases, leaving 11 bases between them. The CDR3 totals 12 residues. Germline V gene sequence: CDR1 SEHNR, CDR2 FQNEAQ (reference sequence). CDR3 DNA: TGTGCCAGCAGCCGACCGACAGGTGAAGCTTTCTTT. Translating gives CASSRPTGEAFF. Complete variable domain (other parts from reference TRBV7-9 and TRBJ1-1): DTGVSQNPRHKITKRGQNVTFRCDPISEHNRLYWYRQTLGQGPEFLTYFQNEAQLEKSRLLSDRFSAERPKGSFSTLEIQRTEQGDSAMYLCASSRPTGEAFFGQGTRLTVV.

The chain carries TRBV13 and TRBJ1-3; 7 bases fit TRBD1. This CDR3 has 14 residues. V lost 4 bases to trimming and J lost 3 bases; unmatched junction nucleotides: 3. Germline-derived CDR1 and CDR2 are PRHDT and FYEKMQ (reference sequence). CDR3 sequence reads: CASSYRTGGNTIYF. The DNA of the CDR3 is TGTGCCAGCAGCTACCGGACAGGTGGAAACACCATATATTTT.

This chain uses TRBV7-8 with TRBJ1-6, with 7 nucleotides matching TRBD1. The germline gives CDR1 SGHVS, CDR2 FQNEAQ. The CDR3 loop spans 15 amino acids. J was trimmed by 7 bases and V by 6 bases; bases with no gene match: 9. The CDR3 sequence is CASRQRQGSNSPLHF. DNA for the CDR3: TGTGCCAGCAGACAAAGACAGGGATCCAATTCACCCCTCCACTTT.

The chain employs TRBV5-1 and TRBJ1-1; no reliable D call. The CDR3 extends over 14 amino acids. Germline values: CDR1 SGHRS, CDR2 YFSETQ. Trimming took 0 bases from V and 5 from J, leaving 11 bases between them. CDR3 coding DNA: TGCGCCAGCAGCTTGGGAGCGGGAGGGACTGAAGCTTTCTTT. Translation gives CASSLGAGGTEAFF.

CDR3 amino acids: CASSPHRTEEGYTF. CDR3 coding DNA: TGTGCCAGCAGCCCCCACCGGACTGAGGAAGGCTACACCTTC. The genes are TRBV11-1 and TRBJ1-2; D ambiguous. Trimming shortened V by 5 bases and J by 8 bases, and 18 bases separated the two germline ends. This CDR3 contains 14 residues. CDR1 SGHAT and CDR2 FQDESV come from the germline V gene (reference sequence).

The chain employs TRBV30 and TRBJ1-2; D not certain. This CDR3 has 12 amino acids. The germline V gene has CDR1 GTSNPN and CDR2 SVGIG (reference sequence). V was cut by 2 bases and J by 5 bases, with 9 bases left in between. In DNA form, the CDR3 reads TGTGCCTGGAGTTCTAGTGGTTATGGCTACACCTTC. Its translation: CAWSSSGYGYTF.

The chain has TRBV4-1 and TRBJ1-1; possible D gene TRBD1, 5 bases. Germline V lookup: CDR1 MGHRA, CDR2 YSYEKL. CDR3 size: 15 residues. Trimming cost V 0 bases and J 3 bases, with 11 bases left between them. For the CDR3, the DNA is TGCGCCAGCAGCCAAGAAGACGGGGGAGACACTGAAGCTTTCTTT. Translation: CASSQEDGGDTEAFF.